What follows describes a single TCR beta chain. The antigen remains unidentified. Each replicate PCR on the sorted subsets used approximately 180 ng DNA (around 30,000 T cell genomes). The repertoire was sequenced with immunoSEQ multiplex PCR; TCRdb's copy has only in-frame clones and lacks some. The table lists 550,000 to 600,000 clones, roughly 98% of them singletons. The CDR3 is 16 residues long. Trimming took 4 bases from V and 2 from J, leaving 17 bases between them. The germline V gene encodes CDR1 SGDLS and CDR2 YYNGEE. Naive CD8 isolation took CD45RO-negative cells positively selected for CCR7 and excluded terminally differentiated effector memory CD45RA+ cells. The source of the sample is a study of shared clonotypes between healthy human individuals. Study results and limitations: Naive CD4 clonotypes overlapped across a few donors at about 5.2%. In general, naive subsets displayed greater estimated richness than memory subsets did.

Sequencing was done on a sample of naive CD8+ T cells sorted from blood. The J gene is TRBJ2-3, the V gene TRBV9, with D possibly TRBD1 on 6 matching bases. The source of this sequence is a man younger than 40 in good health. CDR3 bases: TGTGCCAGCAGCCCTAACCGGGACAAAGACACAGATACGCAGTATTTT. This codes for CASSPNRDKDTDTQYF.